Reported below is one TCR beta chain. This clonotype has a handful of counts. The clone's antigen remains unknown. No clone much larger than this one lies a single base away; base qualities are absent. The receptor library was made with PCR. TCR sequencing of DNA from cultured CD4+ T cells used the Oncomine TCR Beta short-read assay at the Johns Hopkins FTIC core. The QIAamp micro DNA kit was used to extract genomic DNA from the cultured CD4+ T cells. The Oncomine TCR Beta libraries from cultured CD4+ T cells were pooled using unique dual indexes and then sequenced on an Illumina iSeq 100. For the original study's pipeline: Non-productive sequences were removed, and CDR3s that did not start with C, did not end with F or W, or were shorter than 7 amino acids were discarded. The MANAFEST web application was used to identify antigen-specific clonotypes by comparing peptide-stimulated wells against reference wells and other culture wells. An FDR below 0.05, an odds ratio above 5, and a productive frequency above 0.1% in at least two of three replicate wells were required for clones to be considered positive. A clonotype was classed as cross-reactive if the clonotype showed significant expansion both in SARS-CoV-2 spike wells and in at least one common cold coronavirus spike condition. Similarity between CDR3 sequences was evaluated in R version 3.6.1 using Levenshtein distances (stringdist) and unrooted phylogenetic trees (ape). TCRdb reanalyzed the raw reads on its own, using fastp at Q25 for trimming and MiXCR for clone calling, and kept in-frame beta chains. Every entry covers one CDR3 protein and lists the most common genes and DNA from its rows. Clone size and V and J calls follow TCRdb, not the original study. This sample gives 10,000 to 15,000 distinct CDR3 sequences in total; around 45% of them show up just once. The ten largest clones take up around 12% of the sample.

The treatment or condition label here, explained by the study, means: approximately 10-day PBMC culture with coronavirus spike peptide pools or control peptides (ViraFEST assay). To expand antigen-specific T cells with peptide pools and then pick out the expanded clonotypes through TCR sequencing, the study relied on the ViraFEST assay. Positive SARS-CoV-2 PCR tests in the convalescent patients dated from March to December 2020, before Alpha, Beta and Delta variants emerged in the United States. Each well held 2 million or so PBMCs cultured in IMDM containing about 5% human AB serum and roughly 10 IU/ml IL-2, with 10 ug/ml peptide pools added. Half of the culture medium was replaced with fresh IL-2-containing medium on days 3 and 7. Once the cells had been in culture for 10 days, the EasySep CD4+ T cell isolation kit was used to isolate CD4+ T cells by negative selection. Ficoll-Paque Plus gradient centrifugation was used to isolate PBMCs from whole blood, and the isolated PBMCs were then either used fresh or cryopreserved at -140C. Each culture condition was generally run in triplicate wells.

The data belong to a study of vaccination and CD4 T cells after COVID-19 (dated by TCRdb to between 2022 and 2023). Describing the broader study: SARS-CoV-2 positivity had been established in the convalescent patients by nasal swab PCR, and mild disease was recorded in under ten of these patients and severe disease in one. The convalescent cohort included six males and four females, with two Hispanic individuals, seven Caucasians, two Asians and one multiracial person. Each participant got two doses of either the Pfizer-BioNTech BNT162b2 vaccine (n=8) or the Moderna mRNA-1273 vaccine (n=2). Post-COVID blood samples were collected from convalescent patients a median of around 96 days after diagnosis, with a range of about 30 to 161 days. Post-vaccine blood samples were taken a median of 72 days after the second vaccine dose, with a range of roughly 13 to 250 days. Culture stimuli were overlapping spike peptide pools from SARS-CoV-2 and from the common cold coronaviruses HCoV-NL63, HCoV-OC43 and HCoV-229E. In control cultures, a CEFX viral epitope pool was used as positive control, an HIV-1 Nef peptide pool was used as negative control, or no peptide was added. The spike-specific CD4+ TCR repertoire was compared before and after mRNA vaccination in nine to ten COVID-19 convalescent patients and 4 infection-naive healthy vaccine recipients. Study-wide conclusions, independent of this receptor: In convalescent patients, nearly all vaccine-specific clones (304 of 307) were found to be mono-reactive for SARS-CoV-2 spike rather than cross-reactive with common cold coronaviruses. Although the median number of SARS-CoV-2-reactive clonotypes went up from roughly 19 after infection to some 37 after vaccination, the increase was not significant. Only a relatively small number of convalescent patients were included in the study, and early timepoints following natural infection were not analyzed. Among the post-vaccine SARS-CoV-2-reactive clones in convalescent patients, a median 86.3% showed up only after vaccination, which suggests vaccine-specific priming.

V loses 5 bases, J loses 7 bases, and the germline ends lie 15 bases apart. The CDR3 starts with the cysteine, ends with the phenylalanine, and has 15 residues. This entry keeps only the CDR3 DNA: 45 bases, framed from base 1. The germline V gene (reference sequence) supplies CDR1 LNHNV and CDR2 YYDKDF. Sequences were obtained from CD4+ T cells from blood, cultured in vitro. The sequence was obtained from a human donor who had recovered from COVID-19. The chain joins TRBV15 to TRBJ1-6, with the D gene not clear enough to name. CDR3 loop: CATSWDRLSNSPLHF. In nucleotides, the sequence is TGTGCCACCAGCTGGGATAGGTTGTCGAATTCACCCCTCCACTTT.